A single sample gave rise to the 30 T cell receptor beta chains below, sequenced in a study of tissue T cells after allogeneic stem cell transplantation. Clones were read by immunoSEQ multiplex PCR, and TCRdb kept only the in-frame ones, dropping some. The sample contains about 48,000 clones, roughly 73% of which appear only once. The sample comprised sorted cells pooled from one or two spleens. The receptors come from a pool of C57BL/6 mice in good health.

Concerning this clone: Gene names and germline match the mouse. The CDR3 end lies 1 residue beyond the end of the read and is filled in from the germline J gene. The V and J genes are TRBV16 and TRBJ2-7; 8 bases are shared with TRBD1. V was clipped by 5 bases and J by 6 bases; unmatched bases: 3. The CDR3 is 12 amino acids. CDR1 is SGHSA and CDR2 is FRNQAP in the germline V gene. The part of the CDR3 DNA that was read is TGTGCAAGCAGCCGGGACAGGATTGAACAGTAC. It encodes CASSRDRIEQY. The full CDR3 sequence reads CASSRDRIEQYF.

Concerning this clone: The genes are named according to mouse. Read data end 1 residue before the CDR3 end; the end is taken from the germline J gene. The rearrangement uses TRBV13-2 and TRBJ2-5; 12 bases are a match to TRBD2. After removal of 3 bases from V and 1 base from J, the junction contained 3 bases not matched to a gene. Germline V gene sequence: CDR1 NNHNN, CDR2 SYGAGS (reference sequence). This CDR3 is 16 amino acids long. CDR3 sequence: CASGGRTGGDQDTQYF. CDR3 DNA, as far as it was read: TGTGCCAGCGGTGGGAGGACTGGGGGGGACCAAGACACCCAGTAC.

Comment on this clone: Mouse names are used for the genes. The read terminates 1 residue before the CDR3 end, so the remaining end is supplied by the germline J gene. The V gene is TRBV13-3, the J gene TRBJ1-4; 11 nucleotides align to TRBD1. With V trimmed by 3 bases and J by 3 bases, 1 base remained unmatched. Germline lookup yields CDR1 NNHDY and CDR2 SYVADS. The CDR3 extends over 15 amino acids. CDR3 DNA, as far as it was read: TGTGCCAGCAGTGGGACAGGGGGCGCCAACGAAAGATTATTT. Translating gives CASSGTGGANERLF. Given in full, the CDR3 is CASSGTGGANERLFF.

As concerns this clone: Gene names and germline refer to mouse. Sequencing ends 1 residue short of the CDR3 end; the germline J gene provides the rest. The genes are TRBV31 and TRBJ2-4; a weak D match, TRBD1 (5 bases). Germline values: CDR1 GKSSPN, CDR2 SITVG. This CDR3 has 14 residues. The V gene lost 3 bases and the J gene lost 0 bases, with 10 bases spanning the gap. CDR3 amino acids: CAWRRQTSQNTLYF. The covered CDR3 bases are TGTGCCTGGAGGAGACAGACTAGTCAAAACACCTTGTAC.

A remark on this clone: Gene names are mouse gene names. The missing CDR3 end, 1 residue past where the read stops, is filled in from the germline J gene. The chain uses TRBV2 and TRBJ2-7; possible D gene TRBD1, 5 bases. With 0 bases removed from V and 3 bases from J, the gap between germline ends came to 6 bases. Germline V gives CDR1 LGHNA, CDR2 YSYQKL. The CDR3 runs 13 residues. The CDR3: CASSQDDSYEQYF. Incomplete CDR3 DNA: TGTGCCAGCAGCCAAGATGACAGCTATGAACAGTAC.

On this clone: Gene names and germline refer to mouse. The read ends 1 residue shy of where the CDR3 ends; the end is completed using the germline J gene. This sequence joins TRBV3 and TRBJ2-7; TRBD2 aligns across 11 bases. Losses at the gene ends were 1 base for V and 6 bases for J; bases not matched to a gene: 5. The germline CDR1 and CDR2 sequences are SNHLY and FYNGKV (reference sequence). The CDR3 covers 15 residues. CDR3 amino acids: CASSLVGTGGLEQYF. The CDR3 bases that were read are TGTGCCAGCAGCTTAGTTGGGACTGGGGGTCTTGAACAGTAC.

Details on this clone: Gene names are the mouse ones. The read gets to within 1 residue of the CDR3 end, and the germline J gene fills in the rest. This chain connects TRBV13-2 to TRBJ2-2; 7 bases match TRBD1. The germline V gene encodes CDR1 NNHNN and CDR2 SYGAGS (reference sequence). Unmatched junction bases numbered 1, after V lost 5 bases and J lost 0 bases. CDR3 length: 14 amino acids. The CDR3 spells CASGGQSNTGQLYF. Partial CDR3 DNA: TGTGCCAGCGGGGGACAGTCAAACACCGGGCAGCTCTAC.

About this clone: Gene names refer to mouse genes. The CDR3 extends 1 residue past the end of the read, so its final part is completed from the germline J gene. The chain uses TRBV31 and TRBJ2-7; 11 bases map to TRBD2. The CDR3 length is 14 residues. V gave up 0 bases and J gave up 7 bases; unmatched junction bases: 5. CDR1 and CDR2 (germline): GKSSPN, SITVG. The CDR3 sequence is CAWSLGTGGLEQYF. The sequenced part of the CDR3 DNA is TGTGCCTGGAGTCTCGGGACTGGGGGCCTGGAACAGTAC.

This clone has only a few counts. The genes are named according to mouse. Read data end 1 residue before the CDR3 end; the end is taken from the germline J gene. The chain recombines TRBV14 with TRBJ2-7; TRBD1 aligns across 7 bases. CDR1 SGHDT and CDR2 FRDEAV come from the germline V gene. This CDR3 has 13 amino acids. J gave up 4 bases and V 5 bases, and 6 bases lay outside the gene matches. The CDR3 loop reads CASSRDRPYEQYF. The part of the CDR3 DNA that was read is TGTGCCAGCAGCCGGGACAGACCTTATGAACAGTAC.

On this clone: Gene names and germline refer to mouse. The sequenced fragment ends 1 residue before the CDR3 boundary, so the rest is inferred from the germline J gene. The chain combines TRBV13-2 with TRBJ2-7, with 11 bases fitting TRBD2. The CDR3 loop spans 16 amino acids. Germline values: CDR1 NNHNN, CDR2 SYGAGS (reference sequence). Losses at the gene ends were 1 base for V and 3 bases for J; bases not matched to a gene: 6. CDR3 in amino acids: CASGDLRDWGLYEQYF. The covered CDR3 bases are TGTGCCAGCGGTGATCTCCGGGACTGGGGGCTCTATGAACAGTAC.

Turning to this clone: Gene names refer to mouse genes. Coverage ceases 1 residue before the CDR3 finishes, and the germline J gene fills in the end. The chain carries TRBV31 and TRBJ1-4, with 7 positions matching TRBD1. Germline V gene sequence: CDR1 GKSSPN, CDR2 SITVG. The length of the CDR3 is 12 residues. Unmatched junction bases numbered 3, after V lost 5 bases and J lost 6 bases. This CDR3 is CAWDREDERLFF. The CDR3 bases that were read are TGTGCCTGGGACAGGGAGGACGAAAGATTATTT.

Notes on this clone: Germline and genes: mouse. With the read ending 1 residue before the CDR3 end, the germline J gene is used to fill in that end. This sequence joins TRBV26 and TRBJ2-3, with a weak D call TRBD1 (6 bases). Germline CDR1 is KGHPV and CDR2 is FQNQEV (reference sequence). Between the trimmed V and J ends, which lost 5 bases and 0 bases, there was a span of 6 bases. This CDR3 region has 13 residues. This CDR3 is CASSGTSAETLYF. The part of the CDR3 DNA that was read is TGTGCCAGCAGTGGGACAAGTGCAGAAACGCTGTAT.

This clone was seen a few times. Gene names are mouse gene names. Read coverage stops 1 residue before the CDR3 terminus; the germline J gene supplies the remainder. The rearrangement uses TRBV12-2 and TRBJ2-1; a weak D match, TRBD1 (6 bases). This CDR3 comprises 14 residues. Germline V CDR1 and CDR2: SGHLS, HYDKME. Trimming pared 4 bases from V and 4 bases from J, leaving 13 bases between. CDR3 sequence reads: CASSPGTNYAEQFF. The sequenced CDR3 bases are TGTGCCAGCTCCCCCGGGACAAATTATGCTGAGCAGTTC.

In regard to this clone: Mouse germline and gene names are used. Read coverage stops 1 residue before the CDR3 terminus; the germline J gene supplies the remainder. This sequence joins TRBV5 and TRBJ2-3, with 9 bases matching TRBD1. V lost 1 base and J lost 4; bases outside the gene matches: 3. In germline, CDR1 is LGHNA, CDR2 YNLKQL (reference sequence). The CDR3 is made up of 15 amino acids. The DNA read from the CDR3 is TGTGCCAGCAGCCAAGTAGGACAGGGGACAGAAACGCTGTAT. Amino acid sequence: CASSQVGQGTETLY. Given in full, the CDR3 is CASSQVGQGTETLYF.

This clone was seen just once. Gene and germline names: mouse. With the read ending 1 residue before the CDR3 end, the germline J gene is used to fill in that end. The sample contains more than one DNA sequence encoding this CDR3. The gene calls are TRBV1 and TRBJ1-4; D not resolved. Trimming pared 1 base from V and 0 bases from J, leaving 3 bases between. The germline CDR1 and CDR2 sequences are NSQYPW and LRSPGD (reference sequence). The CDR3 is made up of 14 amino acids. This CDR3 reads CTCSAGISNERLFF. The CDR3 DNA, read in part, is TGCACCTGCAGTGCAGGGATTTCCAACGAAAGATTATTT.

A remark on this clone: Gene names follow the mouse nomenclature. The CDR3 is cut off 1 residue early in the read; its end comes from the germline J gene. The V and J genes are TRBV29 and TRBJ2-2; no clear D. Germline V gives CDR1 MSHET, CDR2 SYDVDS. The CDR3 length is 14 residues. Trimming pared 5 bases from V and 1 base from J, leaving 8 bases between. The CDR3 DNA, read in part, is TGTGCTAGCAGTCGGGATCTAAACACCGGGCAGCTCTAC. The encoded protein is CASSRDLNTGQLY. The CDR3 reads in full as CASSRDLNTGQLYF.

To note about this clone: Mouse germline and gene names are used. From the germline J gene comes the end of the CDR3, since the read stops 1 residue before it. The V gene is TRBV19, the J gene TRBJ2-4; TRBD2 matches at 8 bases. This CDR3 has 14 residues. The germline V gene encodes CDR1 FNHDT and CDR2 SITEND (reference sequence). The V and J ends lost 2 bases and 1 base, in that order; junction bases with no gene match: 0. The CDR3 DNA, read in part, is TGTGCCAGCAGTATGACTGGGGGTCAAAACACCTTGTAC. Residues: CASSMTGGQNTLY. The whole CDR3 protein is CASSMTGGQNTLYF.

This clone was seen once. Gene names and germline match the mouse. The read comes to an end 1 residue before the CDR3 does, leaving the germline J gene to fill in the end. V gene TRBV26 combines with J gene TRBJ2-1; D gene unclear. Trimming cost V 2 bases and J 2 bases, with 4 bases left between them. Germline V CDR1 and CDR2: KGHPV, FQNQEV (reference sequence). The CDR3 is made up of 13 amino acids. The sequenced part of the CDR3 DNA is TGTGCCAGCAGTCTGGGACACTATGCTGAGCAGTTC. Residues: CASSLGHYAEQF. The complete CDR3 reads CASSLGHYAEQFF.

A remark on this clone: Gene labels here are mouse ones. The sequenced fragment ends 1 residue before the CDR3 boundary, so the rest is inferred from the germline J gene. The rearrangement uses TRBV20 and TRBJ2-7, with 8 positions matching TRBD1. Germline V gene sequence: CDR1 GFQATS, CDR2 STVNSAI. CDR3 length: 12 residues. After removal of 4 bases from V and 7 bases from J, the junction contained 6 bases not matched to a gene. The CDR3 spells CGATGGYGEQYF. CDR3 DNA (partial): TGTGGTGCTACAGGGGGCTATGGGGAACAGTAC. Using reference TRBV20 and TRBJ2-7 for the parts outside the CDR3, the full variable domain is GALVYQYPRRTICKSGTSMRMECQAVGFQATSVAWYRQSPQKTFELIALSTVNSAIKYEQNFTQEKFPISHPNLSFSSMTVLNAYLEDRGLYLCGATGGYGEQYFGPGTRLTVL.

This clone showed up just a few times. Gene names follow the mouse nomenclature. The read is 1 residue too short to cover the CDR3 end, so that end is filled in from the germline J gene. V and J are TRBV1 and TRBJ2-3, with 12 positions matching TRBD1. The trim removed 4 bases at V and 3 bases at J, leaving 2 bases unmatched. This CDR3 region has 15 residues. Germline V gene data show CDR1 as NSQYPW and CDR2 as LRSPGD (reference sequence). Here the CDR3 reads CTCSGDRGRAETLYF. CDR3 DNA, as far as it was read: TGCACCTGCAGTGGGGACAGGGGGCGGGCAGAAACGCTGTAT.

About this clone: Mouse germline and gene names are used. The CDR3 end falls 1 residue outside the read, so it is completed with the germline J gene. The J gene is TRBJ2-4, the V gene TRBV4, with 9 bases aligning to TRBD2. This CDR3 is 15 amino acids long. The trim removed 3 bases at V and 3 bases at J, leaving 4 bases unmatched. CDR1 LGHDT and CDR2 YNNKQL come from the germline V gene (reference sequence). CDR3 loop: CASSYLGGGQNTLYF. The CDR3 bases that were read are TGTGCCAGCAGCTATCTGGGGGGGGGACAAAACACCTTGTAC.

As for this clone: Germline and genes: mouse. The sequenced CDR3 bases are TGTGCCAGCAGAAAAGGACAGGGGTTTACCCAAGACACCCAGTAC. It translates to CASRKGQGFTQDTQY. The CDR3 as a whole reads CASRKGQGFTQDTQYF. V usage is TRBV13-3 and J usage is TRBJ2-5, with 9 bases lining up with TRBD1. Read sequence stops 1 residue before the CDR3 end, and the germline J gene provides the missing end. Germline CDR1 and CDR2: NNHDY and SYVADS. Unmatched junction bases numbered 9, after V lost 5 bases and J lost 2 bases. This CDR3 has 16 amino acids.

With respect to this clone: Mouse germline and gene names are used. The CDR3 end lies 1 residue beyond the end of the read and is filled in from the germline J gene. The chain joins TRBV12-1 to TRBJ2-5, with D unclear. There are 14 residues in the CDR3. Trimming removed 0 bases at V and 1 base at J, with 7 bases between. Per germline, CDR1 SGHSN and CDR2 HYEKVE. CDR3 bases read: TGTGCCAGCTCTCTCGAGGCAGACCAAGACACCCAGTAC. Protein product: CASSLEADQDTQY. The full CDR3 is CASSLEADQDTQYF.

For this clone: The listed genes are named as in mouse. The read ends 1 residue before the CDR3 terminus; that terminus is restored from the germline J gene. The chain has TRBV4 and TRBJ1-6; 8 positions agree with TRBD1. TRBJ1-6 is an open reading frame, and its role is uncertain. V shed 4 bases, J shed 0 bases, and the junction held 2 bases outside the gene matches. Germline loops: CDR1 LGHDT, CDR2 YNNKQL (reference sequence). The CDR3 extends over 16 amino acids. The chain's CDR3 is CASSWTGNSYNSPLYF. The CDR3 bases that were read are TGTGCCAGCAGCTGGACAGGGAATTCCTATAATTCGCCCCTCTAC.

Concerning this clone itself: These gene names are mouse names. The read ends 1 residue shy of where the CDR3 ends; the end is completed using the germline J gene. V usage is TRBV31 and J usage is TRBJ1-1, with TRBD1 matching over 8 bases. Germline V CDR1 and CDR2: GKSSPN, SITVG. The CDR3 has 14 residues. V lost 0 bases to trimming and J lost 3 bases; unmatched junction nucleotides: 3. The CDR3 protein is CAWSLRDRYTEVFF. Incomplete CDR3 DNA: TGTGCCTGGAGTCTCCGGGACAGGTACACAGAAGTCTTC.

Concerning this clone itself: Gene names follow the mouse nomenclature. The covered CDR3 bases are TGTGCCTGGAGTCTAGGCTGGGGGGGCGACCAAGACACCCAGTAC. Translated: CAWSLGWGGDQDTQY. The whole CDR3 region reads CAWSLGWGGDQDTQYF. The rearrangement joins TRBV31 to TRBJ2-5, with 10 bases identical to TRBD2. The read terminates 1 residue before the CDR3 end, so the remaining end is supplied by the germline J gene. J was trimmed by 1 base and V by 0 bases; bases with no gene match: 4. The CDR3 has 16 amino acids. Germline V gives CDR1 GKSSPN, CDR2 SITVG.

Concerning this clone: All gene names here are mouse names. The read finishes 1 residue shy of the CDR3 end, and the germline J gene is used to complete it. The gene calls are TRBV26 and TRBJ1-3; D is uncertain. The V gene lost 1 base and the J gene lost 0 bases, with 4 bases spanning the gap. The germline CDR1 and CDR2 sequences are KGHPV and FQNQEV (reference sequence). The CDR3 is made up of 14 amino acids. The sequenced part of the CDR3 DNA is TGTGCCAGCAGTCTGTTGGGTTCTGGAAATACGCTCTAT. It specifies CASSLLGSGNTLY. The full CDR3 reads CASSLLGSGNTLYF.

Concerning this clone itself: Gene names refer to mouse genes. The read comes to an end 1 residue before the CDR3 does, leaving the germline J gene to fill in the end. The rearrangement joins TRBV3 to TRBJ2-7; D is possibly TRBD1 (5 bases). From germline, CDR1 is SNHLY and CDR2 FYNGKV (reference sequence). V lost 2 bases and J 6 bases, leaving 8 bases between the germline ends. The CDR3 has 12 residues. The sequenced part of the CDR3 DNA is TGTGCCAGCAGCTTATCAGGGTCTGAACAGTAC. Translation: CASSLSGSEQY. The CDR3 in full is CASSLSGSEQYF.

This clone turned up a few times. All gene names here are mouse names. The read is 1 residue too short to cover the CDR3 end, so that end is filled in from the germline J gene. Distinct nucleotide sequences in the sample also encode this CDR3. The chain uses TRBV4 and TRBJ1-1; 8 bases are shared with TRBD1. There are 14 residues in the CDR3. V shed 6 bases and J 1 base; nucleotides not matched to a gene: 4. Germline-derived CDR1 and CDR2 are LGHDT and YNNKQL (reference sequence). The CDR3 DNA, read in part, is TGTGCCAGCAGTCCCGGACAGGGGAACACAGAAGTCTTC. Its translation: CASSPGQGNTEVF. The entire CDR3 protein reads CASSPGQGNTEVFF.

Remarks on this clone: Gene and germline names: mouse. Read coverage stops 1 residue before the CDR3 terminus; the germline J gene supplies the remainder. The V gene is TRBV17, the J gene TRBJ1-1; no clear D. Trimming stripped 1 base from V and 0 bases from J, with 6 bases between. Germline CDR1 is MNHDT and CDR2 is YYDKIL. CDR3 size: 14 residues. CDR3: CASSRVAANTEVFF. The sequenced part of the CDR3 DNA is TGTGCTAGCAGTAGAGTGGCGGCAAACACAGAAGTCTTC.